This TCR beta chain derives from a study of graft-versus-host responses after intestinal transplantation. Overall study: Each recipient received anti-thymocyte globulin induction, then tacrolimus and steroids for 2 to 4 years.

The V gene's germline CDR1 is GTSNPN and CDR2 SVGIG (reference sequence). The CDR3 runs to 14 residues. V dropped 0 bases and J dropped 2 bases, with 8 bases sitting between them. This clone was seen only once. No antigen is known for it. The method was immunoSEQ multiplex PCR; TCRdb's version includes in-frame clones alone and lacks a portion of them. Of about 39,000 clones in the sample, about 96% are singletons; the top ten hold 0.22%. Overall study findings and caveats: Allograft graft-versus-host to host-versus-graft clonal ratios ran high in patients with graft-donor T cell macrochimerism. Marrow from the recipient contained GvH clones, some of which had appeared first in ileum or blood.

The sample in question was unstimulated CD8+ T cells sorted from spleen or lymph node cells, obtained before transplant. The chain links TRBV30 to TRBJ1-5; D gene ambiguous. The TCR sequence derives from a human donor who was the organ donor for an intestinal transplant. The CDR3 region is CAWSVKFGNQPQHF. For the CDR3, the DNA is TGTGCCTGGAGTGTAAAGTTTGGCAATCAGCCCCAGCATTTT.